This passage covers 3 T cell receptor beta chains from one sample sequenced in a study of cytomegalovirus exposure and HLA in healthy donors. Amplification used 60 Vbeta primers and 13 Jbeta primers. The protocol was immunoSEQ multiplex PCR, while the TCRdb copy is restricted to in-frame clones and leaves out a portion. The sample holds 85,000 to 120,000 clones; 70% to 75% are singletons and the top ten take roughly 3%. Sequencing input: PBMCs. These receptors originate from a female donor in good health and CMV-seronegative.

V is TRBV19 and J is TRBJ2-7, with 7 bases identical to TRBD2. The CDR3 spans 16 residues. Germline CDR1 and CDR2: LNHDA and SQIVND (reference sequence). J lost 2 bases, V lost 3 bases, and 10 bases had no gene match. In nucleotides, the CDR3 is TGTGCCAGTAGTATTTCCCTTTGGGCGGGAGCCTACGAGCAGTACTTC. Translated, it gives CASSISLWAGAYEQYF.

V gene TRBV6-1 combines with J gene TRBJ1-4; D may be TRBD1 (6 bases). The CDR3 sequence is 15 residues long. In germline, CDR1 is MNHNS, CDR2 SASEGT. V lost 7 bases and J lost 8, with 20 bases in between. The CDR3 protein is CASTQRGGRGEKLFF. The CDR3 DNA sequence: TGTGCCAGCACCCAAAGGGGGGGGAGAGGGGAAAAACTGTTTTTT.

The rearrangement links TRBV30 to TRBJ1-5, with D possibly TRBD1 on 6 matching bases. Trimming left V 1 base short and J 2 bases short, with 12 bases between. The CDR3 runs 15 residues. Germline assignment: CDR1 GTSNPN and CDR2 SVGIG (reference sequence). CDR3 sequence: CAWSGARGRNQPQHF. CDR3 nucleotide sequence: TGTGCCTGGAGTGGGGCCAGGGGTCGCAATCAGCCCCAGCATTTT.